Included here is one TCR beta chain sequence, with context. Profiling relied on immunoSEQ multiplex PCR, and the TCRdb table lists in-frame clones only, not all of them. Among a few hundred thousand clones listed, over 95% were seen once. Naive CD8 cells lacked CD45RO, underwent positive selection for CCR7 and left out terminally differentiated effector memory CD45RA+ cells. Germline values: CDR1 MNHEY, CDR2 SMNVEV (reference sequence). The CDR3 is 14 amino acids. V was pared by 5 bases and J by 2 bases, with 4 bases of the junction left unmatched. The source of the sample is a study of shared clonotypes between healthy human individuals. Study overall: Per donor, CD8 memory used one plate, CD8 naive used two, CD4 memory used three and CD4 naive used three.

This clonotype was sampled from a woman in her twenties or thirties in good health. The specimen sequenced was naive CD8+ T cells sorted from blood. The chain couples TRBV27 to TRBJ2-7, with TRBD2 matching over 9 bases. CDR3 coding DNA: TGTGCCAGCAGTACCAGACTAGCGGCCTACGAGCAGTACTTC. This codes for CASSTRLAAYEQYF.